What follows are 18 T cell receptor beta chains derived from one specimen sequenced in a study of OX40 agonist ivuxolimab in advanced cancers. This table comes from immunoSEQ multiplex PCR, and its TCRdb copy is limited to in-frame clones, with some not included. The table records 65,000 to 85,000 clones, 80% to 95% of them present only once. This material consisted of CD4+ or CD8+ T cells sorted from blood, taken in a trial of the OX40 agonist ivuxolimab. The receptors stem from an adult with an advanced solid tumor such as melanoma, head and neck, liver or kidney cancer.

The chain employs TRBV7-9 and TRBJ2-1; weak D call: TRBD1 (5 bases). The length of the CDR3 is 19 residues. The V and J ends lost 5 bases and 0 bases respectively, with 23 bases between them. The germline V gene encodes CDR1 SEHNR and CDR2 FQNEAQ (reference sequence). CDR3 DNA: TGTGCCAGCAGCCCACCGTCCCCCGGACACCTCGGCTCCTACAATGAGCAGTTCTTC. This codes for CASSPPSPGHLGSYNEQFF. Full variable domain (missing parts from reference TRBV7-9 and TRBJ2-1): DTGVSQNPRHKITKRGQNVTFRCDPISEHNRLYWYRQTLGQGPEFLTYFQNEAQLEKSRLLSDRFSAERPKGSFSTLEIQRTEQGDSAMYLCASSPPSPGHLGSYNEQFFGPGTRLTVL.

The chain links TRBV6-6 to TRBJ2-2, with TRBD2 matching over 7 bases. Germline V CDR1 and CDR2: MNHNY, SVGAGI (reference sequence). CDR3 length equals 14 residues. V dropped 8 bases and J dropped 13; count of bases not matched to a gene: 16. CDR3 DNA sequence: TGTGCCAGCGGCTGGGGGGGACCCTCAGACGTGCTGTTTTTT. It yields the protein CASGWGGPSDVLFF.

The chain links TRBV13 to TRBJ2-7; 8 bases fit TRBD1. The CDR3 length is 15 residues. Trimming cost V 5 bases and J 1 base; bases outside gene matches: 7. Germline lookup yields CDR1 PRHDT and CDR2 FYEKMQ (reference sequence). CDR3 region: CASSPPRDRSYEQYF. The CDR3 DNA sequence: TGTGCCAGCAGCCCCCCCCGGGACAGGTCCTACGAGCAGTACTTC.

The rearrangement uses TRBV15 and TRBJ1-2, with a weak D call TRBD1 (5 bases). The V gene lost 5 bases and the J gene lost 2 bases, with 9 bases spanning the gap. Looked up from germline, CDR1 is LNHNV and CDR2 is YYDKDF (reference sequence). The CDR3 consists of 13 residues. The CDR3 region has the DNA TGTGCCACCAGCCCCGGGGGGAACTATGGCTACACCTTC. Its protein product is CATSPGGNYGYTF.

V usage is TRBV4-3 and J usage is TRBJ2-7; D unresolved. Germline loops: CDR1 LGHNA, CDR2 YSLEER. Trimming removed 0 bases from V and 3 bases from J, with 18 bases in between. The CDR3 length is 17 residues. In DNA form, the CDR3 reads TGCGCCAGCAGCCAAGATACAGAAGGCCTACTATACTACGAGCAGTACTTC. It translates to CASSQDTEGLLYYEQYF.

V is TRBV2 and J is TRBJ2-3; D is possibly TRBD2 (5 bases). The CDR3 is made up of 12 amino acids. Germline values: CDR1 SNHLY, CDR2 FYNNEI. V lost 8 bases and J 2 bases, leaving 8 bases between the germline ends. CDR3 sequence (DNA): TGTGCCAGCGAGGGTTTCACAGATACGCAGTATTTT. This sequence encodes CASEGFTDTQYF.

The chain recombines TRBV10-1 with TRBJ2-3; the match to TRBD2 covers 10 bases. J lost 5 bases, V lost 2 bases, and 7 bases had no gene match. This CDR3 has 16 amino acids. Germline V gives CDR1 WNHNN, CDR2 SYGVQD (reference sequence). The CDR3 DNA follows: TGCGCCAGCAGTGAGACGAGCGGGGGGGAGGTAGATACGCAGTATTTT. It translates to CASSETSGGEVDTQYF.

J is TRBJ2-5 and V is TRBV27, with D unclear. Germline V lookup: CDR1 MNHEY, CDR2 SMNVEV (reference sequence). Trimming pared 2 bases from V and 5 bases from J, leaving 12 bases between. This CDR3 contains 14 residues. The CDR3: CASSLNGPRETQYF. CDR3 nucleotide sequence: TGTGCCAGCAGTTTAAACGGTCCCCGGGAGACCCAGTACTTC.

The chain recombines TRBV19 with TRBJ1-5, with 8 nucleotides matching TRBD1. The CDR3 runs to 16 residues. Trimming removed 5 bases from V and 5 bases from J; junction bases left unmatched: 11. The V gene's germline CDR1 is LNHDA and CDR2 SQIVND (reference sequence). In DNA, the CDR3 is TGTGCCAGTAGTGCACCAATTGGGACAGGCGATCAGCCCCAGCATTTT. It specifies CASSAPIGTGDQPQHF.

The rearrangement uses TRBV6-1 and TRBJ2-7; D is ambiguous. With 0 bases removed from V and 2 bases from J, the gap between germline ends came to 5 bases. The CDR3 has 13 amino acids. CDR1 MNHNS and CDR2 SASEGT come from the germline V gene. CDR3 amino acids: CASSEARAYEQYF. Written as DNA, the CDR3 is TGTGCCAGCAGTGAAGCACGGGCCTACGAGCAGTACTTC.

CDR3 sequence (DNA): TGTGCCAGTACCCTTGACACCGGGGAGCTGTTTTTT. Translated, it gives CASTLDTGELFF. The chain recombines TRBV19 with TRBJ2-2; D uncertain. The germline CDR1 and CDR2 sequences are LNHDA and SQIVND (reference sequence). This CDR3 has 12 residues. V was pared by 7 bases and J by 3 bases, with 6 bases between. The entire variable domain, with the rest obtained from reference TRBV19 and TRBJ2-2, is as follows: DGGITQSPKYLFRKEGQNVTLSCEQNLNHDAMYWYRQDPGQGLRLIYYSQIVNDFQKGDIAEGYSVSREKKESFPLTVTSAQKNPTAFYLCASTLDTGELFFGEGSRLTVL.

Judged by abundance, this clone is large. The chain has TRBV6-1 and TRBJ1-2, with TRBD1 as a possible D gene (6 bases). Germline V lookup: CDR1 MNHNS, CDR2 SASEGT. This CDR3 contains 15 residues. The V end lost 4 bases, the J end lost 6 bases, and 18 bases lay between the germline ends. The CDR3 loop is CASSVGRTGNDGYTF. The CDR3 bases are TGTGCCAGCAGTGTAGGGAGAACAGGGAACGATGGCTACACCTTC.

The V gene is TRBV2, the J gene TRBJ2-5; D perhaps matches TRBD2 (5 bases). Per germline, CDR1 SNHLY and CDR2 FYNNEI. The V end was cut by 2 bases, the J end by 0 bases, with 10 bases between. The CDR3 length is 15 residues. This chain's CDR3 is CASSEFGEYQETQYF. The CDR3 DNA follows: TGTGCCAGCAGTGAATTCGGGGAATACCAAGAGACCCAGTACTTC.

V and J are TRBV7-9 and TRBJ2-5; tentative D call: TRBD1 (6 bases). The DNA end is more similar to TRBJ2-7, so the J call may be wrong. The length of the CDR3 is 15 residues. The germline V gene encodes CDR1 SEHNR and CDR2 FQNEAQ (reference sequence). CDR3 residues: CASLDSHMMTYEQYF. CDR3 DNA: TGTGCCAGCTTGGACAGCCATATGATGACCTACGAGCAGTACTTC.

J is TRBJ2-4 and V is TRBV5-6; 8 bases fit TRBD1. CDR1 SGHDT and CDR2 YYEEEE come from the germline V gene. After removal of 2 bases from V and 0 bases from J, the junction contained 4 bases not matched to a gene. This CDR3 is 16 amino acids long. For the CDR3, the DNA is TGTGCCAGCAGCTTTCCAGGGGGCGTAGCCAAAAACATTCAGTACTTC. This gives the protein CASSFPGGVAKNIQYF.

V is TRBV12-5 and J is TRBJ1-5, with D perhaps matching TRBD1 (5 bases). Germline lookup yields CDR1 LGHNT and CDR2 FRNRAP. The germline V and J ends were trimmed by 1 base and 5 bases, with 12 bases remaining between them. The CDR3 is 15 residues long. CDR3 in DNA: TGTGCTAGTGGTTTGGGGGGGGAACTACATCAGCCCCAGCATTTT. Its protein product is CASGLGGELHQPQHF.

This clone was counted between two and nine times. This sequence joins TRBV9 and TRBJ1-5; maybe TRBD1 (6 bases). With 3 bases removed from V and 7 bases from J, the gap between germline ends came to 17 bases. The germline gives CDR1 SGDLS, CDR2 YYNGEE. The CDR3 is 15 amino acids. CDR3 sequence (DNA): TGTGCCAGCAGCGCCGGACAGTGGGCGGGACAGCCCCAGCATTTT. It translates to CASSAGQWAGQPQHF.

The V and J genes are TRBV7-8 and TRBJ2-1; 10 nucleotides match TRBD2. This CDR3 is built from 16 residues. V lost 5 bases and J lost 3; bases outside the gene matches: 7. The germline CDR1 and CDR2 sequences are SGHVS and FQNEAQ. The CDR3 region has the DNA TGTGCCAGCAGCGCCTTAGCGGGGGGCTACTACAATGAGCAGTTCTTC. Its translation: CASSALAGGYYNEQFF.